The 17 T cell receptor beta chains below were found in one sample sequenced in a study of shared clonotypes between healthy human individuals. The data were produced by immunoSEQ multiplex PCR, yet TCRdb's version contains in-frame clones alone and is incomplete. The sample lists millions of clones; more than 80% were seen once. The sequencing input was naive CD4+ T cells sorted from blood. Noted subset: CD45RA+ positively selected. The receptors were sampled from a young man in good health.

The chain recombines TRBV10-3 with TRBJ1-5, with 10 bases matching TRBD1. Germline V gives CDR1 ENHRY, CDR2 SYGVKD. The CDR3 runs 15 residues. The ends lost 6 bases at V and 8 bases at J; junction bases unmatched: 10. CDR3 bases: TGTGCCATCAGGCGCGGGACAGGGGCACAGGAGCCCCAGCATTTT. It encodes CAIRRGTGAQEPQHF.

CDR3 coding DNA: TGTGCCAGCAGTGAAGCGAGTGGCAGGGGGGGGGAGACCCAGTACTTC. Translated, it gives CASSEASGRGGETQYF. The genes are TRBV2 and TRBJ2-5; D tentatively fits TRBD1 or TRBD2 (7 bases each). V shed 0 bases and J shed 5 bases, with 16 bases lying between them. Per germline, CDR1 SNHLY and CDR2 FYNNEI. The CDR3 consists of 16 residues.

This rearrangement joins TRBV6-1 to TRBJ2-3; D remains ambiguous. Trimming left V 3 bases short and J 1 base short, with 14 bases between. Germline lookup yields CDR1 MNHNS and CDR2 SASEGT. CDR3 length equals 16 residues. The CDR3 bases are TGTGCCAGCAGTGAGCAGATTGGGCTGGGCACAGATACGCAGTATTTT. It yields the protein CASSEQIGLGTDTQYF.

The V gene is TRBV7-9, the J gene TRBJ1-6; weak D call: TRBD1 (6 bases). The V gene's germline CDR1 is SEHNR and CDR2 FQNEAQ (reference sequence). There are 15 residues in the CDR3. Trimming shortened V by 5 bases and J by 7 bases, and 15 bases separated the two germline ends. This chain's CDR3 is CASSPRGVQNSPLHF. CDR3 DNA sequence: TGTGCCAGCAGCCCAAGGGGGGTTCAAAATTCACCCCTCCACTTT.

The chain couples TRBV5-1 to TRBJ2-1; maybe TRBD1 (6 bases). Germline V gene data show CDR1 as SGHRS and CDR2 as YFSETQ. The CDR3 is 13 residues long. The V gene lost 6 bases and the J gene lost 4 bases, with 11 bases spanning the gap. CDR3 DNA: TGCGCCAGCAATCGGGACAAGTACAATGAGCAGTTCTTC. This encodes CASNRDKYNEQFF. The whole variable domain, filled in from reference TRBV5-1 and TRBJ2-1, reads KAGVTQTPRYLIKTRGQQVTLSCSPISGHRSVSWYQQTPGQGLQFLFEYFSETQRNKGNFPGRFSGRQFSNSRSEMNVSTLELGDSALYLCASNRDKYNEQFFGPGTRLTVL.

The CDR3 nucleotides read TGTGCCAGCACCCTCGACCCGTTGGGGACGCAGTATTTT. Translating it yields CASTLDPLGTQYF. This chain uses TRBV2 with TRBJ2-3, with unresolved D. Per germline, CDR1 SNHLY and CDR2 FYNNEI. Trimming removed 7 bases at V and 9 bases at J, with 17 bases between. The CDR3 runs 13 residues.

The CDR3 sequence: CAWSHVRTAPSSYEQYF. In DNA form, the CDR3 reads TGTGCCTGGAGTCACGTCCGGACAGCCCCCAGCTCCTACGAGCAGTACTTC. This chain joins TRBV30 and TRBJ2-7; D may be TRBD1 (6 bases). The ends were cut back, 2 bases at V and 0 bases at J, with 20 bases in the middle. The CDR3 has 17 residues. From germline, CDR1 is GTSNPN and CDR2 SVGIG (reference sequence).

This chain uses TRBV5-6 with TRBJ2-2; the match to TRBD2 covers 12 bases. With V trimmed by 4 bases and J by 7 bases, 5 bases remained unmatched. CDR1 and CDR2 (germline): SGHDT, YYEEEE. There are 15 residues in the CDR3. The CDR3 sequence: CASSLLAGGIGELFF. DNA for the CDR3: TGTGCCAGCAGCCTTCTAGCGGGAGGGATCGGGGAGCTGTTTTTT. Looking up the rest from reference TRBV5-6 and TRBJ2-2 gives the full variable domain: DAGVTQSPTHLIKTRGQQVTLRCSPKSGHDTVSWYQQALGQGPQFIFQYYEEEERQRGNFPDRFSGHQFPNYSSELNVNALLLGDSALYLCASSLLAGGIGELFFGEGSRLTVL.

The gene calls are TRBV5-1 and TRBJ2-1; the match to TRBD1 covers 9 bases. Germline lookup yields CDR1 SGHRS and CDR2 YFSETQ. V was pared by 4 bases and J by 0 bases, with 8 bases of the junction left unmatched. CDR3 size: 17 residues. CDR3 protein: CASSGLTGGSSYNEQFF. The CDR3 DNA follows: TGCGCCAGCAGCGGCCTAACAGGGGGCAGCTCCTACAATGAGCAGTTCTTC.

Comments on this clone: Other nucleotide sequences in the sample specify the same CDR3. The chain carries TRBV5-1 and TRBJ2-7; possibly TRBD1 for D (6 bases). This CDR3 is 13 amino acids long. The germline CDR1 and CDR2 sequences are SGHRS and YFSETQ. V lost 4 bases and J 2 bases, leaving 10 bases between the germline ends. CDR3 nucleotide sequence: TGCGCCAGCAGCCTGACAGGCCCCTACGAGCAGTACTTC. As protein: CASSLTGPYEQYF.

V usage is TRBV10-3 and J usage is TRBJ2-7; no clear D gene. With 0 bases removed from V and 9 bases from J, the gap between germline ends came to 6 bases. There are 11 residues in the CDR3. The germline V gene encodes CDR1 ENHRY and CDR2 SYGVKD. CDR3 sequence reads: CAISESVWQYF. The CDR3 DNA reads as TGTGCCATCAGTGAGTCAGTTTGGCAGTACTTC.

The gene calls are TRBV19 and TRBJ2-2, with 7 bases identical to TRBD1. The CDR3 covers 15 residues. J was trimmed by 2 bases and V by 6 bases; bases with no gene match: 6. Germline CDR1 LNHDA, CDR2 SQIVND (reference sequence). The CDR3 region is CASRTDRVNTGELFF. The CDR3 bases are TGTGCCAGTAGGACAGACAGGGTTAACACCGGGGAGCTGTTTTTT. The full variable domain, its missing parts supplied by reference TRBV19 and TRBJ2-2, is DGGITQSPKYLFRKEGQNVTLSCEQNLNHDAMYWYRQDPGQGLRLIYYSQIVNDFQKGDIAEGYSVSREKKESFPLTVTSAQKNPTAFYLCASRTDRVNTGELFFGEGSRLTVL.

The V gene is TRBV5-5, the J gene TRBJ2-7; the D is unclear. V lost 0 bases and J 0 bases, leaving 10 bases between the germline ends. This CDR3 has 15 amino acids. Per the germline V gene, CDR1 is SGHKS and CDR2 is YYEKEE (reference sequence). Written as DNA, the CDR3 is TGTGCCAGCAGCTTGGATGCGTCTAGCTCCTACGAGCAGTACTTC. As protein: CASSLDASSSYEQYF.

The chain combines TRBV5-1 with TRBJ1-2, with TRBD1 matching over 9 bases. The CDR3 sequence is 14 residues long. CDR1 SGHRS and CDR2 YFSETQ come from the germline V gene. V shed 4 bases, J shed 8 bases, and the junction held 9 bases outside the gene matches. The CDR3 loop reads CASSNEYRGPGYTF. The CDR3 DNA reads TGCGCCAGCAGCAACGAATACAGGGGGCCCGGCTACACCTTC.

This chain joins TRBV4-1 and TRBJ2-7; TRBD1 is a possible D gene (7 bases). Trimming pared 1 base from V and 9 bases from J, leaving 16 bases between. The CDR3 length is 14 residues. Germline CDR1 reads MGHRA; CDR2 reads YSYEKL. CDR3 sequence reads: CASSQGTGGGWQYF. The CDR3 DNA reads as TGCGCCAGCAGCCAAGGGACAGGAGGGGGATGGCAGTACTTC.

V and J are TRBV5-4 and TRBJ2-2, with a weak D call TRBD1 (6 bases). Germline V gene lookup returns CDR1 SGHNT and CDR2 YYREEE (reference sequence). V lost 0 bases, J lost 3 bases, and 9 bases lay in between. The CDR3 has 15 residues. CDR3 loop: CASSLDREYTGELFF. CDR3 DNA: TGTGCCAGCAGCTTGGACAGGGAGTACACCGGGGAGCTGTTTTTT.

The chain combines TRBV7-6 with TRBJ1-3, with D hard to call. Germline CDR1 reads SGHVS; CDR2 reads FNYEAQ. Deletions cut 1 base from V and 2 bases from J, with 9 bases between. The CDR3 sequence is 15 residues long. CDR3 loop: CASSLGEGTGNTIYF. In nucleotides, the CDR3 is TGTGCCAGCAGCTTAGGTGAAGGTACTGGAAACACCATATATTTT.